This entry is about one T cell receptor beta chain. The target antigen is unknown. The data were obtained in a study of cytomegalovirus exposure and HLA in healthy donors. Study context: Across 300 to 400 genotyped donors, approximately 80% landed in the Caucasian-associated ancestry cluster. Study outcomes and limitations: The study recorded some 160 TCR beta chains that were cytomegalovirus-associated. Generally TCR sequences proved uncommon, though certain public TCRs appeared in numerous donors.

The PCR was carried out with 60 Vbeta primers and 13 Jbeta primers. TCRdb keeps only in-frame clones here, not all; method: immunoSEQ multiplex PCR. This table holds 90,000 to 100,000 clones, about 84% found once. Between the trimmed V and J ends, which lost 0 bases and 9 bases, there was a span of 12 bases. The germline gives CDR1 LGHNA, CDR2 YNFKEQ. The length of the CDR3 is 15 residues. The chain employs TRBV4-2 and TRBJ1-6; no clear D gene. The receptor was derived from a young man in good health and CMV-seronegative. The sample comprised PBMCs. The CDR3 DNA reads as TGTGCCAGCAGCCAAGATACCGGAGTTGGTTCACCCCTCCACTTT. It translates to CASSQDTGVGSPLHF.